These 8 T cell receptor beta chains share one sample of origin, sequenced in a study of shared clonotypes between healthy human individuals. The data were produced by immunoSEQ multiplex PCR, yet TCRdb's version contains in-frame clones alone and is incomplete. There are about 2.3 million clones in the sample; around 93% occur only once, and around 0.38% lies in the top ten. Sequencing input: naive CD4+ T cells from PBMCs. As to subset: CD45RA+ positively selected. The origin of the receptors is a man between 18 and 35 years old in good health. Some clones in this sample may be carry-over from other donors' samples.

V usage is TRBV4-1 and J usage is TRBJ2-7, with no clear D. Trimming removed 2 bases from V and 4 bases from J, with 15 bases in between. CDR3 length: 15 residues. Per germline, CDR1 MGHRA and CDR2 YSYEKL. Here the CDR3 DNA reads TGCGCCAGCAGCCAACGAGCTCTGGATATTTACGAGCAGTACTTC. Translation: CASSQRALDIYEQYF.

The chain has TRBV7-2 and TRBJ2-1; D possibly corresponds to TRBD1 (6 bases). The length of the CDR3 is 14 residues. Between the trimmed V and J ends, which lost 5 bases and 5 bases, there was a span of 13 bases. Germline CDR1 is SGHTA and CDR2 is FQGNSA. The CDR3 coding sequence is TGTGCCAGCAGCACACGGACAGTTAACAATGAGCAGTTCTTC. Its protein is CASSTRTVNNEQFF.

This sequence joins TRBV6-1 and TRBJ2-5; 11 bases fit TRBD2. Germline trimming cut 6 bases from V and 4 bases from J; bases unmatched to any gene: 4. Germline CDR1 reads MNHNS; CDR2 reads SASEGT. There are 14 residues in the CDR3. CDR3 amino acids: CASSLGLAGETQYF. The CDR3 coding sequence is TGTGCCAGCAGCTTAGGACTAGCGGGAGAGACCCAGTACTTC.

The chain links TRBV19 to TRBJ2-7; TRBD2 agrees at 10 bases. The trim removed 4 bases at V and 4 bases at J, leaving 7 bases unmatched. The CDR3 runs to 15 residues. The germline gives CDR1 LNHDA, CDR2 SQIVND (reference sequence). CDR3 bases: TGTGCCAGTAGTACAACTAGCGGGAAGTTGTACGAGCAGTACTTC. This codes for CASSTTSGKLYEQYF.

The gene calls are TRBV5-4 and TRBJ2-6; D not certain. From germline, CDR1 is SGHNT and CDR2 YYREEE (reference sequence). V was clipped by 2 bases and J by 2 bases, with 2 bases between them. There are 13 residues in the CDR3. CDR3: CASSFTGANVLTF. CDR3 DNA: TGTGCCAGCAGCTTCACTGGGGCCAACGTCCTGACTTTC.

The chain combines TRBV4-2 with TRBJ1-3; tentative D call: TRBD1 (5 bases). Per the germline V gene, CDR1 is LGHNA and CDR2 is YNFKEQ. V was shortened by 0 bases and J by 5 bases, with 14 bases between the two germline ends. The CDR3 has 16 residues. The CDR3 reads CASSQEGVLLRNTIYF. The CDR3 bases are TGTGCCAGCAGCCAAGAAGGGGTGCTACTGAGAAACACCATATATTTT.

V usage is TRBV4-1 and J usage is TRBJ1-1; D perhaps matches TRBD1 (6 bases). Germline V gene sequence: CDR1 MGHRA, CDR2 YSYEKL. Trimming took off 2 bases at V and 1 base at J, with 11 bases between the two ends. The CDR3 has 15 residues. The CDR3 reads CASSQREGGNTEAFF. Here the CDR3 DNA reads TGCGCCAGCAGCCAAAGGGAGGGGGGGAACACTGAAGCTTTCTTT.

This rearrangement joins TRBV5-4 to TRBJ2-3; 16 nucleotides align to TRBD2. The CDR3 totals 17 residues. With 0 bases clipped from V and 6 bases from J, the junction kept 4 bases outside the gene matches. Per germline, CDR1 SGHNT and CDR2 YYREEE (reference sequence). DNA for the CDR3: TGTGCCAGCAGCTTGGGCGGGACTAGCGGGAGGGCGGATACGCAGTATTTT. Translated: CASSLGGTSGRADTQYF.